The 21 T cell receptor beta chains below all came from one sample that was sequenced in a study of blood T cell repertoires in COVID-19. Data came from immunoSEQ multiplex PCR; TCRdb stores just in-frame clones and leaves some out. Of approximately 240,000 clones in the sample, approximately 86% were seen once. Sequenced material: peripheral blood. These receptor sequences come from a woman at least 80 years old with active or convalescent COVID-19.

The chain uses TRBV28 and TRBJ1-1; 7 bases are shared with TRBD1. Germline V CDR1 and CDR2: MDHEN, SYDVKM. The V segment lost 5 bases and the J segment 11 bases; nucleotides outside the gene matches: 8. The CDR3 consists of 12 residues. This CDR3 reads CASSPPDREAFF. CDR3 in DNA: TGTGCCAGCAGTCCCCCCGACAGGGAGGCTTTCTTT.

The chain employs TRBV5-1 and TRBJ1-2; D not resolved. CDR1 SGHRS and CDR2 YFSETQ come from the germline V gene. CDR3 length: 14 amino acids. The V gene lost 0 bases and the J gene lost 2 bases, with 8 bases spanning the gap. CDR3: CASSLVRENYGYTF. CDR3 DNA: TGCGCCAGCAGCTTGGTTCGGGAGAACTATGGCTACACCTTC.

This chain uses TRBV5-1 with TRBJ2-5, with 7 bases fitting TRBD2. The CDR3 length is 15 residues. Trimming took 5 bases from V and 0 from J; bases not matched to a gene: 7. Germline loops: CDR1 SGHRS, CDR2 YFSETQ. Written as DNA, the CDR3 is TGCGCCAGCAGTTTGTCTAGCGGATACCAAGAGACCCAGTACTTC. Protein product: CASSLSSGYQETQYF.

As for this clone: A much larger clone differs from this one at a single base, so this may be a read error. The chain combines TRBV4-1 with TRBJ1-3; possible D gene TRBD1, 6 bases. This CDR3 has 18 amino acids. Germline CDR1 and CDR2: MGHRA and YSYEKL. CDR3 coding DNA: TGCGCCAACAGCCAAGGTTCTCAGGGGCGGTTTATAGGAAACACCATATATTTT. Translation: CANSQGSQGRFIGNTIYF.

This chain joins TRBV5-6 and TRBJ2-7; D is unresolved. The V end was cut by 4 bases, the J end by 0 bases, with 11 bases between. CDR3 size: 14 residues. Germline CDR1 SGHDT, CDR2 YYEEEE. The CDR3 loop is CASSHTDISYEQYF. CDR3 DNA sequence: TGTGCCAGCAGCCACACAGATATCTCCTACGAGCAGTACTTC.

This sequence joins TRBV6-5 and TRBJ1-2, with D possibly matching TRBD1 (6 bases). The CDR3 has 12 amino acids. The ends were cut back, 6 bases at V and 8 bases at J, with 13 bases in the middle. Germline lookup yields CDR1 MNHEY and CDR2 SVGAGI. This chain's CDR3 is CASRGQMEGYTF. CDR3 in DNA: TGTGCCAGCAGAGGACAGATGGAGGGCTACACCTTC.

The chain uses TRBV29-1 and TRBJ1-1, with 9 bases fitting TRBD1. This CDR3 comprises 15 residues. V trimming: 5 bases; J trimming: 3 bases; junction bases outside the gene matches: 10. CDR1 SQVTM and CDR2 ANQGSEA come from the germline V gene. CDR3 sequence: CSVKRGQGPYTEAFF. CDR3 sequence (DNA): TGCAGCGTTAAAAGGGGACAGGGTCCGTACACTGAAGCTTTCTTT. The whole variable domain, filled in from reference TRBV29-1 and TRBJ1-1, reads SAVISQKPSRDICQRGTSLTIQCQVDSQVTMMFWYRQQPGQSLTLIATANQGSEATYESGFVIDKFPISRPNLTFSTLTVSNMSPEDSSIYLCSVKRGQGPYTEAFFGQGTRLTVV.

The V and J genes are TRBV29-1 and TRBJ2-7; 7 bases fit TRBD1. Per the germline V gene, CDR1 is SQVTM and CDR2 is ANQGSEA. This CDR3 is built from 12 residues. The V gene end was trimmed by 7 bases and the J gene end by 7 bases; junction bases not matched to a gene: 10. The CDR3: CSARQGEWEQYF. The CDR3 DNA reads TGCAGCGCTCGACAGGGTGAATGGGAGCAGTACTTC.

V is TRBV10-3 and J is TRBJ1-2; D gene uncertain. Germline V lookup: CDR1 ENHRY, CDR2 SYGVKD. Between the trimmed V and J ends, which lost 2 bases and 8 bases, there was a span of 15 bases. This CDR3 is built from 14 residues. CDR3 bases: TGTGCCATCAGTGAGAGTCTGGGAGGGCCGGGCTACACCTTC. Translated: CAISESLGGPGYTF.

The rearrangement uses TRBV14 and TRBJ1-1, with a tentative D call TRBD1 (6 bases). Trimming cost V 1 base and J 9 bases, with 12 bases left between them. The CDR3 consists of 13 residues. The germline V gene has CDR1 SGHDN and CDR2 FVKESK. CDR3 amino acids: CASSQAMWDKAFF. The CDR3 nucleotides read TGTGCCAGCAGCCAAGCAATGTGGGACAAAGCTTTCTTT.

This clone appeared once. This rearrangement joins TRBV3-1 (or the pseudogene TRBV3-2) to TRBJ2-3; D possibly corresponds to TRBD2 (6 bases). Trimming removed 4 bases at V and 13 bases at J, with 12 bases between. The CDR3 contains 11 residues. Per germline, CDR1 LGHDT and CDR2 YNNKEL (reference sequence). CDR3 sequence reads: CASSPGLAKYF. CDR3 nucleotides: TGTGCCAGCAGCCCGGGACTTGCGAAGTATTTT.

The chain joins TRBV11-3 to TRBJ2-1; perhaps TRBD2 as D (6 bases). The CDR3 loop spans 17 amino acids. The V and J ends lost 0 bases and 0 bases respectively, with 12 bases between them. The germline gives CDR1 SGHNT, CDR2 YENEEA. The CDR3 protein is CASSLDGGSSSYNEQFF. CDR3 DNA: TGTGCCAGCAGCTTAGATGGGGGGAGCAGCTCCTACAATGAGCAGTTCTTC.

V is TRBV19 and J is TRBJ1-1; D unresolved. The V end was cut by 4 bases, the J end by 3 bases, with 12 bases between. Germline V gene lookup returns CDR1 LNHDA and CDR2 SQIVND (reference sequence). The CDR3 is made up of 14 amino acids. CDR3 region: CASSTGTVYTEAFF. DNA for the CDR3: TGTGCCAGTAGTACCGGTACAGTTTACACTGAAGCTTTCTTT.

DNA for the CDR3: TGTGCCAGCAGCCTTGGACAGGGCTCCAATGTGTTTTTT. It codes for CASSLGQGSNVFF. V usage is TRBV2 and J usage is TRBJ1-4; 8 bases agree with TRBD1. The V and J ends lost 6 bases and 15 bases, in that order; junction bases with no gene match: 12. This CDR3 contains 13 residues. Germline V lookup: CDR1 SNHLY, CDR2 FYNNEI. Variable domain in full (rest from reference TRBV2 and TRBJ1-4): EPEVTQTPSHQVTQMGQEVILRCVPISNHLYFYWYRQILGQKVEFLVSFYNNEISEKSEIFDDQFSVERPDGSNFTLKIRSTKLEDSAMYFCASSLGQGSNVFFGSGTQLSVL.

This clone was counted once. V gene TRBV6-1 combines with J gene TRBJ1-2; 7 nucleotides line up with TRBD1. Germline V gene data show CDR1 as MNHNS and CDR2 as SASEGT. The CDR3 is 14 amino acids. Trimming took 0 bases from V and 2 from J; bases not matched to a gene: 0. The CDR3 DNA follows: TGTGCCAGCAGTGAAGCGACAGGGAACTATGGCTACACCTTC. It yields the protein CASSEATGNYGYTF.

This clone has ten or more counts. This chain uses TRBV24-1 with TRBJ2-2, with D possibly matching TRBD2 (6 bases). Germline assignment: CDR1 KGHDR and CDR2 SFDVKD. Trimming left V 6 bases short and J 5 bases short, with 6 bases between. The CDR3 has 12 residues. The DNA for the CDR3 is TGTGCCACCAGTCGGGGGACCGGGGAGCTGTTTTTT. Its protein is CATSRGTGELFF.

Concerning this clone itself: Germline is not matched at one junction end, which may reflect a read error. The V call is TRBV6-5, the J call TRBJ2-1, with a weak D call TRBD2 (5 bases). There are 12 residues in the CDR3. CDR1 is MNHEY, CDR2 SVGAGI, per germline. CDR3 bases: TGTGCCAGCAGTTACGCCACTAGTGAATCGGTCTTC. Translation: CASSYATSESVF.

The rearrangement links TRBV24-1 to TRBJ1-1; D perhaps matches TRBD1 (5 bases). The CDR3 has 15 amino acids. The V end lost 5 bases, the J end lost 3 bases, and 15 bases lay between the germline ends. The germline V gene has CDR1 KGHDR and CDR2 SFDVKD. DNA of the CDR3: TGTGCCACCAGTGGAAGGGGAAGGAAGGACACTGAAGCTTTCTTT. Amino acid sequence: CATSGRGRKDTEAFF.

The rearrangement uses TRBV2 and TRBJ2-5; D possibly corresponds to TRBD2 (5 bases). V gave up 8 bases and J gave up 5 bases, with 12 bases separating them. The CDR3 consists of 12 residues. Germline V gene data show CDR1 as SNHLY and CDR2 as FYNNEI. The CDR3 region is CASRRGRETQYF. DNA for the CDR3: TGTGCCAGCCGTCGAGGGCGGGAGACCCAGTACTTC.

The chain employs TRBV5-1 and TRBJ2-7, with D perhaps matching TRBD2 (6 bases). Trimming took 1 base from V and 9 from J, leaving 11 bases between them. From germline, CDR1 is SGHRS and CDR2 YFSETQ. CDR3 length equals 12 residues. CDR3 sequence: CASSLSKGGQYF. CDR3 DNA sequence: TGCGCCAGCAGCTTGTCTAAGGGAGGGCAGTACTTC.

The J gene is TRBJ1-2, the V gene TRBV24-1; 9 positions match TRBD1. Germline values: CDR1 KGHDR, CDR2 SFDVKD. This CDR3 region has 14 residues. V shed 4 bases, J shed 4 bases, and the junction held 3 bases outside the gene matches. CDR3 region: CATSEQGAAYGYTF. DNA of the CDR3: TGTGCCACCAGTGAACAGGGGGCGGCCTATGGCTACACCTTC.